The sequence of this T cell receptor beta chain was determined in a study of blood T cell repertoires in COVID-19. Overall study context: Nucleic acid was either cDNA or gDNA, and it came from T cells, B-cell-depleted T cells, or PBMCs.

The repertoire was sequenced with immunoSEQ multiplex PCR; TCRdb's copy has only in-frame clones and lacks some. Found here are under 250,000 clones, more than 75% of them singletons; the top ten hold more than 1.5%. Trimming removed 4 bases from V and 8 bases from J, with 14 bases in between. The length of the CDR3 is 14 residues. CDR1 and CDR2 (germline): SGHDN, FVKESK. Enrolled through a virtual design, the participants were between 18 and 89 years of age and came from roughly 22 US areas. Self-reported history from a screening survey and questionnaire set each donor's cohort. What the recovered Cohort 3 donors had was two negative PCRs, clearance, or symptom resolution.

The sequencing sample was made of PBMCs or T cells enriched from blood (not recorded which). The chain carries TRBV14 and TRBJ1-4; D is ambiguous. This clonotype was sampled from a man aged 40-49 years who had recovered from COVID-19. CDR3 in amino acids: CASSPGLWLEKLFF. DNA of the CDR3: TGTGCCAGCAGCCCAGGCCTCTGGCTGGAAAAACTGTTTTTT.